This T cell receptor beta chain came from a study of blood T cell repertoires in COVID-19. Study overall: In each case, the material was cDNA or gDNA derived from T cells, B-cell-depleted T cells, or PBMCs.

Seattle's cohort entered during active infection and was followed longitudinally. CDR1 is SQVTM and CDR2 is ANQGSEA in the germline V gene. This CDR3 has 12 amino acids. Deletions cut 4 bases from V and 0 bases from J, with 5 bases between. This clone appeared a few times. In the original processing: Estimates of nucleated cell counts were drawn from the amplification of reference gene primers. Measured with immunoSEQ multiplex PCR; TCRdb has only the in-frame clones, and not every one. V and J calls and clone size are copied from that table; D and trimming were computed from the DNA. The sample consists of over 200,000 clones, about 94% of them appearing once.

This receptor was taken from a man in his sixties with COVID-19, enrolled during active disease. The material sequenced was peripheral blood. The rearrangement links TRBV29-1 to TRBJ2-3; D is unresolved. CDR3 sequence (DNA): TGCAGCGTTGTAGCTAGCACAGATACGCAGTATTTT. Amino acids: CSVVASTDTQYF.